The TCR beta chain described here comes from a study of regulatory T cells in long-lasting Graves disease. Researchers made TCR beta libraries by using iRepertoire HTBI primers and running Arm-PCR on CDR3 regions. TCRdb re-derived calls from the multiplex PCR reads in MiXCR, one entry per CDR3 protein. Among a few hundred thousand distinct CDR3 sequences listed, roughly 10% were seen once. Germline loops: CDR1 GTSNPN, CDR2 SVGIG (reference sequence). Deletions cut 2 bases from V and 1 base from J, with 11 bases between. The CDR3 is 14 residues long. Time point indicated: newly diagnosed GD, antithyroid drugs for less than 3 months. Generation of the TCR library employed RNA extracted from PBMCs. The sample also formed part of further work on T cells in Graves' hyperthyroidism and ophthalmopathy.

This receptor was taken from a young woman with Graves disease. V gene TRBV30 combines with J gene TRBJ2-5, with D perhaps matching TRBD1 (5 bases). This material consisted of peripheral blood mononuclear cells (PBMCs), taken at new diagnosis, from a patient treated with antithyroid drugs. The CDR3 protein is CAWSFRQIQETQYF. The CDR3 nucleotides are TGTGCCTGGAGTTTTCGACAGATCCAAGAGACCCAGTACTTC.